The 3 T cell receptor beta chains in this list originate from one sample, sequenced in a study of human T cells and chemical hapten exposure. TCRdb analysed the RACE reads with MiXCR anew, one entry per CDR3 protein. The sample holds about 58,000 distinct CDR3 sequences; around 12% are singletons and the top ten take about 2.4%. Stated time point: patch test 3, about 24 weeks after DPC sensitization. Treatment described: therapeutic diphenylcyclopropenone sensitization with weekly scalp DPC. Sequencing used whole blood, obtained in connection with sensitization to the hapten diphenylcyclopropenone (DPC). The receptors stem from a man aged 25 to 40 with alopecia areata. Some clones in this sample may be carry-over from other donors' samples.

This clonotype appeared a few times. The V gene is TRBV7-2, the J gene TRBJ1-5, with a possible D match to TRBD1 (6 bases). The V end was cut by 1 base, the J end by 5 bases, with 9 bases between. The CDR3 is made up of 14 amino acids. The germline CDR1 and CDR2 sequences are SGHTA and FQGNSA. The CDR3 DNA sequence: TGTGCCAGCAGCTTAGACAGGGACCATCAGCCCCAGCATTTT. Protein product: CASSLDRDHQPQHF.

Comment on this clonotype: At one end the junction does not follow the germline gene, possibly because of a read error. This chain uses TRBV20-1 with TRBJ1-2; D not resolved. Germline CDR1 and CDR2: DFQATT and SNEGSKA (reference sequence). This CDR3 contains 12 residues. As DNA, the CDR3 is TGCAGCCGGATAAGAGTGGACTATGGCTACTCCTTC. As protein: CSRIRVDYGYSF.

This clonotype showed up just a few times. This chain joins TRBV6-1 and TRBJ1-2; a possible D gene is TRBD1 (6 bases). With 4 bases removed from V and 4 bases from J, the gap between germline ends came to 22 bases. CDR1 is MNHNS and CDR2 is SASEGT in the germline V gene. The CDR3 length is 17 residues. CDR3 amino acids: CASSGLSQGWRGYGYTF. The CDR3 coding sequence is TGTGCCAGCAGTGGACTGAGCCAGGGGTGGAGGGGCTATGGCTACACCTTC.